These 24 T cell receptor beta chains originate from one sample sequenced in a study of shared clonotypes between healthy human individuals (dated by TCRdb to 2020 to 2021). Library construction relied on the immunoSEQ multiplex PCR assay. Here the immuneACCESS table is served through TCRdb, limited to in-frame sequences with V and J called. Missing clones are a known gap in these copies; in checked studies unresolved V genes cover under half, and the rest lacks a known reason. This sample lists a few million clones; over 90% were detected once. Of the sample, 0.35% to 0.5% is held by the ten largest clones. The sequencing input was naive CD4+ T cells from PBMCs. The cell subset or site label, read with the paper, signifies: CD45RA+ positively selected. The receptors were sampled from a man between 18 and 35 years old in good health. Some clones in this sample may be carry-over from other donors' samples.

J is TRBJ1-4 and V is TRBV6-1; D gene ambiguous. The CDR3 is made up of 16 amino acids. Germline CDR1 reads MNHNS; CDR2 reads SASEGT. Trimming left V 4 bases short and J 5 bases short, with 17 bases between. As DNA, the CDR3 is TGTGCCAGCAGTGTGTTCTTGCCCGACCTAAATGAAAAACTGTTTTTT. Translated: CASSVFLPDLNEKLFF.

This sequence joins TRBV7-8 and TRBJ2-6; D call uncertain. The CDR3 is 14 residues long. Germline CDR1 reads SGHVS; CDR2 reads FQNEAQ. Trimming removed 4 bases from V and 0 bases from J, with 4 bases in between. CDR3 bases: TGTGCCAGCAGCTCCCTCTCTGGGGCCAACGTCCTGACTTTC. This sequence encodes CASSSLSGANVLTF.

This sequence joins TRBV6-5 and TRBJ1-1; no definite D call. The CDR3 is 11 amino acids. Trimming left V 5 bases short and J 10 bases short, with 11 bases between. Germline CDR1 is MNHEY and CDR2 is SVGAGI. This CDR3 is CASSDRAGAFF. Here the CDR3 DNA reads TGTGCCAGCAGTGATCGGGCTGGAGCTTTCTTT.

The DNA of the CDR3 is TGTGCCAGCAGACCTACTAGCGGGAGGCCAATCTACAATGAGCAGTTCTTC. Protein product: CASRPTSGRPIYNEQFF. V gene TRBV28 combines with J gene TRBJ2-1; 12 nucleotides align to TRBD2. After removal of 6 bases from V and 3 bases from J, the junction contained 9 bases not matched to a gene. The CDR3 spans 17 residues. Germline CDR1 reads MDHEN; CDR2 reads SYDVKM. Full variable domain (remainder filled in from reference TRBV28 and TRBJ2-1): DVKVTQSSRYLVKRTGEKVFLECVQDMDHENMFWYRQDPGLGLRLIYFSYDVKMKEKGDIPEGYSVSREKKERFSLILESASTNQTSMYLCASRPTSGRPIYNEQFFGPGTRLTVL.

The CDR3, as DNA: TGTGCCAGCAGCTTAAACAGGGGCCCAGATACGCAGTATTTT. Protein product: CASSLNRGPDTQYF. The chain links TRBV7-3 to TRBJ2-3; 7 nucleotides match TRBD1. Germline values: CDR1 SGHTA, CDR2 FQGTGA. The CDR3 runs 14 residues. V lost 1 base and J lost 4; bases outside the gene matches: 2.

The J gene is TRBJ1-2, the V gene TRBV19; D gene unclear. The CDR3 runs to 13 residues. The V gene's germline CDR1 is LNHDA and CDR2 SQIVND (reference sequence). The V end was cut by 5 bases, the J end by 7 bases, with 14 bases between. CDR3 sequence reads: CASSSAPLSGYTF. The DNA of the CDR3 is TGTGCCAGTAGTTCCGCGCCCCTGAGTGGCTACACCTTC.

The chain employs TRBV25-1 and TRBJ2-2; D not resolved. The germline gives CDR1 MGHDK, CDR2 SYGVNS. This CDR3 is built from 13 residues. CDR3 amino acids: CASRSQNTGELFF. The CDR3 DNA follows: TGTGCGAGTCGGTCCCAGAACACCGGGGAGCTGTTTTTT.

This chain connects TRBV7-8 to TRBJ2-7, with TRBD2 identical over 9 bases. The CDR3 sequence is 16 residues long. With V trimmed by 4 bases and J by 2 bases, 9 bases remained unmatched. Germline V gives CDR1 SGHVS, CDR2 FQNEAQ. The CDR3, as DNA: TGTGCCAGCAGCTCTGATCGGCGGGAGGGGACCTACGAGCAGTACTTC. It yields the protein CASSSDRREGTYEQYF.

V usage is TRBV30 and J usage is TRBJ1-1, with a possible D match to TRBD1 (5 bases). Germline V CDR1 and CDR2: GTSNPN, SVGIG (reference sequence). This CDR3 spans 13 amino acids. Deletions cut 5 bases from V and 7 bases from J, with 17 bases between. In DNA, the CDR3 is TGTGCCTGGGAGATAGGGGCGCCGGGTGAAGCTTTCTTT. Encoded protein: CAWEIGAPGEAFF. Full variable domain (outside the CDR3, taken from reference TRBV30 and TRBJ1-1): SQTIHQWPATLVQPVGSPLSLECTVEGTSNPNLYWYRQAAGRGLQLLFYSVGIGQISSEVPQNLSASRPQDRQFILSSKKLLLSDSGFYLCAWEIGAPGEAFFGQGTRLTVV.

The genes are TRBV7-9 and TRBJ1-3; no firm D call. Trimming pared 2 bases from V and 5 bases from J, leaving 16 bases between. The CDR3 has 16 amino acids. From germline, CDR1 is SEHNR and CDR2 FQNEAQ (reference sequence). CDR3 residues: CASSLFFGERRNTIYF. In DNA, the CDR3 is TGTGCCAGCAGCTTATTTTTCGGGGAGAGAAGAAACACCATATATTTT.

The V call is TRBV29-1, the J call TRBJ1-2; 9 positions agree with TRBD1. CDR1 and CDR2 (germline): SQVTM, ANQGSEA. The CDR3 has 14 residues. Unmatched junction bases numbered 11, after V lost 7 bases and J lost 5 bases. The CDR3 region is CSAGQGSEGYGYTF. As DNA, the CDR3 is TGCAGCGCGGGACAGGGCTCGGAGGGGTATGGCTACACCTTC.

This clone was counted a few times. This chain links TRBV2 with TRBJ2-7; TRBD1 is a possible D gene (5 bases). The CDR3 covers 14 residues. Trimming stripped 5 bases from V and 2 bases from J, with 13 bases between. CDR1 SNHLY and CDR2 FYNNEI come from the germline V gene. The CDR3 DNA reads TGTGCCAGCAGTTCGACAGCCGACACCTACGAGCAGTACTTC. Encoded protein: CASSSTADTYEQYF. Variable domain in full (rest from reference TRBV2 and TRBJ2-7): EPEVTQTPSHQVTQMGQEVILRCVPISNHLYFYWYRQILGQKVEFLVSFYNNEISEKSEIFDDQFSVERPDGSNFTLKIRSTKLEDSAMYFCASSSTADTYEQYFGPGTRLTVT.

The genes are TRBV10-3 and TRBJ2-3; 9 bases are a match to TRBD2. Per germline, CDR1 ENHRY and CDR2 SYGVKD. The CDR3 is 15 residues long. V trimming: 4 bases; J trimming: 4 bases; junction bases outside the gene matches: 6. The CDR3 DNA reads TGTGCCATCAGTGGCGGGGGGGCAGGCGCAGATACGCAGTATTTT. Its protein is CAISGGGAGADTQYF.

The V gene is TRBV5-5, the J gene TRBJ2-3; D may be TRBD1 or TRBD2 (5 bases each). The germline V gene has CDR1 SGHKS and CDR2 YYEKEE (reference sequence). Trimming pared 0 bases from V and 8 bases from J, leaving 10 bases between. The CDR3 is made up of 13 amino acids. The CDR3, as DNA: TGTGCCAGCAGCTTGGAACCGGGGACTACGCAGTATTTT. It translates to CASSLEPGTTQYF.

The V and J genes are TRBV10-3 and TRBJ2-3, with D perhaps TRBD2 (5 bases). Trimming stripped 3 bases from V and 3 bases from J, with 10 bases between. CDR1 is ENHRY and CDR2 is SYGVKD in the germline V gene. This CDR3 is built from 14 residues. Here the CDR3 DNA reads TGTGCCATCAGTGACCGGGGAGATACAGATACGCAGTATTTT. Translating gives CAISDRGDTDTQYF.

With regard to this clone: Other DNA sequences in the same sample also yield this CDR3. The J gene is TRBJ2-5, the V gene TRBV5-6; TRBD1 agrees at 7 bases. CDR3 length equals 13 residues. The V segment lost 2 bases and the J segment 4 bases; nucleotides outside the gene matches: 2. From germline, CDR1 is SGHDT and CDR2 YYEEEE. DNA for the CDR3: TGTGCCAGCAGCTTACCAGGGGGAGAGACCCAGTACTTC. Residues: CASSLPGGETQYF.

Points on this clone: Other DNA sequences in this sample translate to the same CDR3. The rearrangement uses TRBV29-1 and TRBJ1-2; possible D gene TRBD1, 5 bases. This CDR3 is 11 amino acids long. CDR1 and CDR2 from the germline V gene are SQVTM and ANQGSEA. V shed 1 base and J shed 8 bases, with 8 bases lying between them. The DNA of the CDR3 is TGCAGCGTTGAAGCAGGGCTCGGCTACACCTTC. It yields the protein CSVEAGLGYTF.

V is TRBV10-3 and J is TRBJ2-5; D is perhaps TRBD1 (6 bases). V was shortened by 6 bases and J by 7 bases, with 15 bases between the two germline ends. The V gene's germline CDR1 is ENHRY and CDR2 SYGVKD. The CDR3 sequence is 13 residues long. CDR3 loop: CAISGDNLGTQYF. In DNA form, the CDR3 reads TGTGCCATCAGCGGGGACAATCTTGGGACCCAGTACTTC.

The chain combines TRBV30 with TRBJ1-3; D remains unclear. The germline V gene encodes CDR1 GTSNPN and CDR2 SVGIG (reference sequence). V was pared by 4 bases and J by 2 bases, with 15 bases between. The CDR3 consists of 15 residues. The CDR3 sequence is CAWTPIAGAGNTIYF. Here the CDR3 DNA reads TGTGCCTGGACCCCTATCGCGGGAGCTGGAAACACCATATATTTT.

This chain connects TRBV7-2 to TRBJ2-5; the D gene is possibly TRBD2 (5 bases). The CDR3 runs to 14 residues. Germline CDR1 is SGHTA and CDR2 is FQGNSA. V lost 5 bases and J 5 bases, leaving 15 bases between the germline ends. The CDR3 is CASSPPPTGETQYF. CDR3 sequence (DNA): TGTGCCAGCAGCCCTCCTCCCACGGGGGAGACCCAGTACTTC.

This sequence joins TRBV19 and TRBJ1-5, with D possibly being TRBD1 (6 bases). There are 16 residues in the CDR3. Germline V CDR1 and CDR2: LNHDA, SQIVND (reference sequence). V gave up 3 bases and J gave up 0 bases, with 12 bases separating them. In DNA form, the CDR3 reads TGTGCCAGTAGTATCGACAGGACCTATAGCAATCAGCCCCAGCATTTT. This gives the protein CASSIDRTYSNQPQHF.

This chain uses TRBV9 with TRBJ2-1; a weak D match, TRBD2 (6 bases). The V gene's germline CDR1 is SGDLS and CDR2 YYNGEE. V lost 3 bases and J lost 9, with 13 bases in between. The CDR3 loop spans 13 amino acids. The CDR3 loop reads CASSARLGGEQFF. CDR3 bases: TGTGCCAGCAGCGCCCGACTAGGAGGTGAGCAGTTCTTC.

The chain has TRBV5-1 and TRBJ1-2, with TRBD1 identical over 7 bases. Germline CDR1 and CDR2: SGHRS and YFSETQ. The CDR3 is made up of 14 amino acids. V lost 4 bases and J lost 3; bases outside the gene matches: 6. CDR3 residues: CASSMTGTDYGYTF. The CDR3 DNA reads as TGCGCCAGCAGCATGACCGGGACAGACTATGGCTACACCTTC.

This chain uses TRBV11-3 with TRBJ2-2; D is uncertain. The CDR3 loop spans 15 amino acids. The V gene's germline CDR1 is SGHNT and CDR2 YENEEA. V was clipped by 1 base and J by 0 bases, with 6 bases between them. CDR3 residues: CASSLGEANTGELFF. The CDR3 region has the DNA TGTGCCAGCAGCTTAGGGGAAGCGAACACCGGGGAGCTGTTTTTT.